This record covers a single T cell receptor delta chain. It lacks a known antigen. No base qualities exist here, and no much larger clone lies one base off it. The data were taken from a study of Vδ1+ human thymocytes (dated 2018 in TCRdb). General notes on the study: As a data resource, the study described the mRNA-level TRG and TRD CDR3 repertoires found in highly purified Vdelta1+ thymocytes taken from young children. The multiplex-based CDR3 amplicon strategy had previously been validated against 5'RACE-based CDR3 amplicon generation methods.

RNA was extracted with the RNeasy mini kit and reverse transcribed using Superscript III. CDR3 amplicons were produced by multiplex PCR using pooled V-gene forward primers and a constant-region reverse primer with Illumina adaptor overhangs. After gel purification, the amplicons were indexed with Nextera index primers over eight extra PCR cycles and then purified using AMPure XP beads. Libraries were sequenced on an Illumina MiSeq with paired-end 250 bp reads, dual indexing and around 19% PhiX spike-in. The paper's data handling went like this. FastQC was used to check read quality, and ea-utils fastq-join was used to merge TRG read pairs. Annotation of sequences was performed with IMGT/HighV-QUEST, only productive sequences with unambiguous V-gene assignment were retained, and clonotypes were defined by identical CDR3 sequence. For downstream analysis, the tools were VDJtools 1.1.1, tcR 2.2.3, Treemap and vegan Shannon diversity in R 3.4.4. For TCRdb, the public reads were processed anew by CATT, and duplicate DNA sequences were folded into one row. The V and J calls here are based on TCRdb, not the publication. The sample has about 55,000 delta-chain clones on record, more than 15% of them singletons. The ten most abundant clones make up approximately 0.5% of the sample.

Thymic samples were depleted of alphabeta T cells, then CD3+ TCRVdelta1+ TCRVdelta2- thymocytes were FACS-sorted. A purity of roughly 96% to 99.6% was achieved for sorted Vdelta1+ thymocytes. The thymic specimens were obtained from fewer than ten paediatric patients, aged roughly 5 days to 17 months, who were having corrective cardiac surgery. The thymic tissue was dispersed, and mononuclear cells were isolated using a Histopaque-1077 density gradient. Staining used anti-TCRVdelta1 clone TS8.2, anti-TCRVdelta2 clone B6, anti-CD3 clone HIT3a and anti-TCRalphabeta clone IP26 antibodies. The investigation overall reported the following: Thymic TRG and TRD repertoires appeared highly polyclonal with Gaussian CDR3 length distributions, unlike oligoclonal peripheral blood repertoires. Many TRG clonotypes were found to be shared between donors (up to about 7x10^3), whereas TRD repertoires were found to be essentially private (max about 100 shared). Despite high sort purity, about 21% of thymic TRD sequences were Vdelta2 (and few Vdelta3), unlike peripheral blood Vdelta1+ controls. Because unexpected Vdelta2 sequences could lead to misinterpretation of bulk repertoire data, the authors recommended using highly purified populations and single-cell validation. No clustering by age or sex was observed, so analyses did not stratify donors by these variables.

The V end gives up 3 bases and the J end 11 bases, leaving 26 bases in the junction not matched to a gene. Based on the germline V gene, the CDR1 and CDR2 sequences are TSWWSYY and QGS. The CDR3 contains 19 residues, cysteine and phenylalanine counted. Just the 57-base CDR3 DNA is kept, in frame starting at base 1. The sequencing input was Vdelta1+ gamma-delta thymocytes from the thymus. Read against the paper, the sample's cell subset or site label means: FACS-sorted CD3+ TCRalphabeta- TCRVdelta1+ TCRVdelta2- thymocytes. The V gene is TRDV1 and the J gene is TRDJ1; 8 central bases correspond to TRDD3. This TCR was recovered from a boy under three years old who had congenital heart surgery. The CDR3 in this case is CALGESGIRPLDHRKLLIF. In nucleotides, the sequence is TGTGCTCTTGGGGAGAGTGGGATACGCCCCCTAGACCATCGTAAGTTGCTCATCTTT.